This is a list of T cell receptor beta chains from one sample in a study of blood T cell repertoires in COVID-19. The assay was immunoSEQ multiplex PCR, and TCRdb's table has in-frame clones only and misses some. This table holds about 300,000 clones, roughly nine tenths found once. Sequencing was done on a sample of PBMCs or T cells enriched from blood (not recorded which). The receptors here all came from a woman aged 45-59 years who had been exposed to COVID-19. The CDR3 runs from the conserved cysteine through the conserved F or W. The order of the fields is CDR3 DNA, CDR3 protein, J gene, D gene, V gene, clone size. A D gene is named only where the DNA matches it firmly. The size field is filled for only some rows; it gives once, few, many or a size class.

CDR3 DNA: TGCGCCAGCAGCCGCGTTGCCAACAGGGTTGTTGATGGTGAAGCTTTCTTT
CDR3 protein: CASSRVANRVVDGEAFF
J gene: TRBJ1-1
D gene: NA
V gene: TRBV4-1
clone size: NA

CDR3 DNA: TGCGCCAGCAGCCAAATTGGGACAGGGGTCCCCTACGAGCAGTACTTC
CDR3 protein: CASSQIGTGVPYEQYF
J gene: TRBJ2-7
D gene: TRBD1
V gene: TRBV4-1
clone size: once

CDR3 DNA: TGTGCCAGCAGGCCCCAGGGAGGCGAGCAGTACTTC
CDR3 protein: CASRPQGGEQYF
J gene: TRBJ2-7
D gene: NA
V gene: TRBV28
clone size: NA

CDR3 DNA: TGTGCCAGCAGTCTGGGAGGGACAGGGGTCAACTATGGCTACACCTTC
CDR3 protein: CASSLGGTGVNYGYTF
J gene: TRBJ1-2
D gene: TRBD1
V gene: TRBV5-4
clone size: NA

CDR3 DNA: TGTGCCAGCAGCTTAAACCGGGACAGGGAAGCTTTCTTT
CDR3 protein: CASSLNRDREAFF
J gene: TRBJ1-1
D gene: TRBD1
V gene: TRBV11-3
clone size: once

CDR3 DNA: TGTGCCAGCAGTTTAGCGGGGAGCGGCTACGAGCAGTACTTC
CDR3 protein: CASSLAGSGYEQYF
J gene: TRBJ2-7
D gene: NA
V gene: TRBV27
clone size: NA

CDR3 DNA: TGTGCCACCAGCAGAGATCACGGCAGGGCCAATCAGCCCCAGCATTTT
CDR3 protein: CATSRDHGRANQPQHF
J gene: TRBJ1-5
D gene: NA
V gene: TRBV15
clone size: few

CDR3 DNA: TGTGCCAGCAGTGAGAGGACTAACTACGAGCAGTACTTC
CDR3 protein: CASSERTNYEQYF
J gene: TRBJ2-7
D gene: NA
V gene: TRBV2
clone size: few

CDR3 DNA: TGCGCCAGCAGCCGAATACAGGGGGCTCTCGGGGAGCTGTTTTTT
CDR3 protein: CASSRIQGALGELFF
J gene: TRBJ2-2
D gene: TRBD1
V gene: TRBV4-1
clone size: NA

CDR3 DNA: TGTGCCAGCAGTTCATACGACAGGGACGGCTACACCTTC
CDR3 protein: CASSSYDRDGYTF
J gene: TRBJ1-2
D gene: TRBD1
V gene: TRBV28
clone size: few

CDR3 DNA: TGTGCCAGCAGTTTGAGGAATTCACCCCTCCACTTT
CDR3 protein: CASSLRNSPLHF
J gene: TRBJ1-6
D gene: NA
V gene: TRBV27
clone size: NA

CDR3 DNA: TGTGCCAGCAGCTTACAGGGGGCGGACACCATATATTTT
CDR3 protein: CASSLQGADTIYF
J gene: TRBJ1-3
D gene: TRBD1
V gene: TRBV7-9
clone size: NA

CDR3 DNA: TGCGCCAGCAGCCCCGGGGTAGGGGGACAGGGTTCCTACGAGCAGTACTTC
CDR3 protein: CASSPGVGGQGSYEQYF
J gene: TRBJ2-7
D gene: TRBD1
V gene: TRBV5-1
clone size: NA

CDR3 DNA: TGTGCCAGCGAGGGCCTGAGCTCCTACGAGCAGTACTTC
CDR3 protein: CASEGLSSYEQYF
J gene: TRBJ2-7
D gene: NA
V gene: TRBV6-5
clone size: NA

CDR3 DNA: TGTGCCAGCAGCTTTGACAGAGCAGCGTACTATGGCTACACCTTC
CDR3 protein: CASSFDRAAYYGYTF
J gene: TRBJ1-2
D gene: NA
V gene: TRBV7-2
clone size: NA

CDR3 DNA: TGCGCCAGCAGCGATACAGGGGCCTGGGCCTACGAGCAGTACTTC
CDR3 protein: CASSDTGAWAYEQYF
J gene: TRBJ2-7
D gene: TRBD1
V gene: TRBV5-1
clone size: NA

CDR3 DNA: TGTGCCAGCAGGGACAGGGTACGGTCACCCCTCCACTTT
CDR3 protein: CASRDRVRSPLHF
J gene: TRBJ1-6
D gene: TRBD1
V gene: TRBV25-1
clone size: NA

CDR3 DNA: TGTGCCAGCCCGTACCCCAATCCGCCGGGACAGGGTATGAGGGAGGCAAATTCACCCCTCCACTTT
CDR3 protein: CASPYPNPPGQGMREANSPLHF
J gene: TRBJ1-6
D gene: NA
V gene: TRBV21-1
clone size: NA

CDR3 DNA: TGCGCCAGCAGCTTGGAACAGGGCGAGGGAAACACCATATATTTT
CDR3 protein: CASSLEQGEGNTIYF
J gene: TRBJ1-3
D gene: NA
V gene: TRBV5-1
clone size: NA

CDR3 DNA: TGTGCCAGCAGTCCCCAGGGAACAGATACGCAGTATTTT
CDR3 protein: CASSPQGTDTQYF
J gene: TRBJ2-3
D gene: NA
V gene: TRBV6-4
clone size: many

CDR3 DNA: TGTGCCAGCAGCTTGGTTCTCTTGGCAGGGGAATCGAATTCACCCCTCCACTTT
CDR3 protein: CASSLVLLAGESNSPLHF
J gene: TRBJ1-6
D gene: NA
V gene: TRBV5-8
clone size: NA

CDR3 DNA: TGTGCCTGGAGCCTGACAGGGAATGAAAAACTGTTTTTT
CDR3 protein: CAWSLTGNEKLFF
J gene: TRBJ1-4
D gene: TRBD1
V gene: TRBV30
clone size: NA

CDR3 DNA: TGTGCCAGCAGCCATTCGAGGACAGGTAGGTATGAAAAACTGTTTTTT
CDR3 protein: CASSHSRTGRYEKLFF
J gene: TRBJ1-4
D gene: TRBD1
V gene: TRBV5-8
clone size: NA

CDR3 DNA: TGTGCCAGCAGACAGGGTTATAATGAAAAACTGTTTTTT
CDR3 protein: CASRQGYNEKLFF
J gene: TRBJ1-4
D gene: NA
V gene: TRBV7-2
clone size: NA

CDR3 DNA: TGTGCCAGCAGCTTAGGCGATAACCGTGGCTACACCTTC
CDR3 protein: CASSLGDNRGYTF
J gene: TRBJ1-2
D gene: NA
V gene: TRBV11-3
clone size: NA

CDR3 DNA: TGTGCCAGCAGTCGACGGGACACCGACAATGAGCAGTTCTTC
CDR3 protein: CASSRRDTDNEQFF
J gene: TRBJ2-1
D gene: NA
V gene: TRBV28
clone size: NA

CDR3 DNA: TGTGCCAGCAGCAAACAGGGGGAACGGGATAGCAATCAGCCCCAGCATTTT
CDR3 protein: CASSKQGERDSNQPQHF
J gene: TRBJ1-5
D gene: NA
V gene: TRBV21-1
clone size: NA

CDR3 DNA: TGTGCCAGCAGCTTCGACAGAGCCTATAATTCACCCCTCCACTTT
CDR3 protein: CASSFDRAYNSPLHF
J gene: TRBJ1-6
D gene: NA
V gene: TRBV7-8
clone size: NA

CDR3 DNA: TGTGCCATCAGTGGCACCGCGGACAGGGCCAACTATGGCTACACCTTC
CDR3 protein: CAISGTADRANYGYTF
J gene: TRBJ1-2
D gene: TRBD1
V gene: TRBV10-3
clone size: few

CDR3 DNA: TGTGCCAGCAGCCCTGGGACAGGAGCCCTCCACTTT
CDR3 protein: CASSPGTGALHF
J gene: TRBJ1-6
D gene: TRBD1
V gene: TRBV7-9
clone size: NA

CDR3 DNA: TGTGCCAGCTCACCACAGGGGCCTGGGGGCAATCAGCCCCAGCATTTT
CDR3 protein: CASSPQGPGGNQPQHF
J gene: TRBJ1-5
D gene: NA
V gene: TRBV18
clone size: NA

CDR3 DNA: TGTGCCAGCAGCCTCCAGACAGGGTGGAGCAATCAGCCCCAGCATTTT
CDR3 protein: CASSLQTGWSNQPQHF
J gene: TRBJ1-5
D gene: TRBD1
V gene: TRBV7-2
clone size: NA

CDR3 DNA: TGTGCTACCGGGACAGGTATCACCTATGGCTACACCTTC
CDR3 protein: CATGTGITYGYTF
J gene: TRBJ1-2
D gene: TRBD1
V gene: TRBV19
clone size: NA

CDR3 DNA: TGCGCCAGCACCGATCTAGCGGGGGGCCCTATGGAGCAGTTCTTC
CDR3 protein: CASTDLAGGPMEQFF
J gene: TRBJ2-1
D gene: TRBD2
V gene: TRBV4-1
clone size: NA

CDR3 DNA: TGCAGCGTTGATTTGGGGGGGGTCCCGCAAAGAGCTTTCTTT
CDR3 protein: CSVDLGGVPQRAFF
J gene: TRBJ1-1
D gene: NA
V gene: TRBV29-1
clone size: NA

CDR3 DNA: TGTGCCAGTAGTATACGCAATTCCGAACTCTACGAGCAGTACTTC
CDR3 protein: CASSIRNSELYEQYF
J gene: TRBJ2-7
D gene: NA
V gene: TRBV19
clone size: NA

CDR3 DNA: TGTGCCTGGAGTGACCCCGCCAATCGAGCCCAGCATTTT
CDR3 protein: CAWSDPANRAQHF
J gene: TRBJ1-5
D gene: NA
V gene: TRBV30
clone size: NA

CDR3 DNA: TGTGCCAGCAGCTTGGCTGTTGACAGTCGAGATGAGCAGTTCTTC
CDR3 protein: CASSLAVDSRDEQFF
J gene: TRBJ2-1
D gene: NA
V gene: TRBV5-5
clone size: NA

CDR3 DNA: TGCGCCAGCAGCCATTTGGACGAGGGGGTTAATGAAAAACTGTTTTTT
CDR3 protein: CASSHLDEGVNEKLFF
J gene: TRBJ1-4
D gene: NA
V gene: TRBV4-1
clone size: NA

CDR3 DNA: TGCGCCAGCACCCGTATCGGGGAGCTGTTTTTT
CDR3 protein: CASTRIGELFF
J gene: TRBJ2-2
D gene: NA
V gene: TRBV10-1
clone size: NA

CDR3 DNA: TGTGCCAGTAGATCGGGACTCGGAGCTTTCTTT
CDR3 protein: CASRSGLGAFF
J gene: TRBJ1-1
D gene: NA
V gene: TRBV19
clone size: NA

CDR3 DNA: TGTGCCAGCAGCTCCGGGGGGGGGACCAAAAACATTCAGTACTTC
CDR3 protein: CASSSGGGTKNIQYF
J gene: TRBJ2-4
D gene: TRBD2
V gene: TRBV5-4
clone size: NA

CDR3 DNA: TGTGCCAGCAGTAGGGACAGAATTAATCAGCCCCAGCATTTT
CDR3 protein: CASSRDRINQPQHF
J gene: TRBJ1-5
D gene: TRBD1
V gene: TRBV28
clone size: NA

CDR3 DNA: TGTGCCAGCTCACCAGGGACAGGGGGCTTCTACGAGCAGTACTTC
CDR3 protein: CASSPGTGGFYEQYF
J gene: TRBJ2-7
D gene: TRBD1
V gene: TRBV18
clone size: NA

CDR3 DNA: TGTGCCAGTAGACTGGCCAGGGTACAGGCCTACGAGCAGTACTTC
CDR3 protein: CASRLARVQAYEQYF
J gene: TRBJ2-7
D gene: NA
V gene: TRBV19
clone size: NA

CDR3 DNA: TGTGCCAGTAGTATAGATATAGCGGGGAACAAAGAGACCCAGTACTTC
CDR3 protein: CASSIDIAGNKETQYF
J gene: TRBJ2-5
D gene: TRBD2
V gene: TRBV19
clone size: NA

CDR3 DNA: TGCGCCAGCAGCAGGGACAGAGGGGAGACCCAGTACTTC
CDR3 protein: CASSRDRGETQYF
J gene: TRBJ2-5
D gene: TRBD1
V gene: TRBV5-1
clone size: NA

CDR3 DNA: TGTGCCAGCAGCGTAGTTGGCAGGCCTTACAATGAGCAGTTCTTC
CDR3 protein: CASSVVGRPYNEQFF
J gene: TRBJ2-1
D gene: NA
V gene: TRBV9
clone size: NA